The 26 T cell receptor beta chains in this list originate from one sample, sequenced in a study of identical twins. A single record per CDR3 protein comes from TCRdb applying MiXCR to the 5' RACE reads. The data show about 340,000 distinct CDR3 sequences, roughly an eighth seen once. These data also formed part of another study, on yellow fever vaccine responses in identical twins.

Sequences were obtained from CD8+ T cells sorted from blood. The source of these receptors is a young woman in good health.

This clonotype was detected ten times or more. The chain recombines TRBV12-3 or TRBV12-4 with TRBJ2-7, with TRBD1 identical over 9 bases. The CDR3 length is 12 residues. Trimming at V came to 5 bases and at J to 6 bases, leaving 2 bases not matched to a gene. The CDR3, as DNA: TGTGCCAGCAGTGCGACAGGGGGCGAGCAGTACTTC. Translation: CASSATGGEQYF.

This clonotype was counted only a few times. The V and J genes are TRBV11-3 and TRBJ2-3; 11 nucleotides line up with TRBD1. The CDR3 has 16 amino acids. Germline CDR1 is SGHNT and CDR2 is YENEEA. J gave up 5 bases and V 2 bases, and 6 bases lay outside the gene matches. The CDR3 here is CASSLRRTGGVDTQYF. CDR3 bases: TGTGCCAGCAGCTTAAGGAGGACAGGGGGCGTAGATACGCAGTATTTT.

The J gene is TRBJ1-2, the V gene TRBV12-5; D gene ambiguous. Germline CDR1 reads LGHNT; CDR2 reads FRNRAP. The CDR3 has 13 amino acids. With 5 bases removed from V and 4 bases from J, the gap between germline ends came to 11 bases. The CDR3 protein is CASGPNPTYGYTF. Here the CDR3 DNA reads TGTGCTAGTGGTCCTAACCCCACCTATGGCTACACCTTC.

This clonotype was counted only a few times. For the CDR3, the DNA is TGCAGTGCTAGATCACGAGGGGGCAATCAGCCCCAGCATTTT. Translated, it gives CSARSRGGNQPQHF. The rearrangement uses TRBV20-1 and TRBJ1-5, with D possibly being TRBD1 (5 bases). The CDR3 has 14 residues. Germline V gene data show CDR1 as DFQATT and CDR2 as SNEGSKA (reference sequence). Trimming removed 2 bases at V and 2 bases at J, with 10 bases between.

This clonotype was seen more than once but under ten times. The chain combines TRBV27 with TRBJ2-5; D may match TRBD1 or TRBD2 (6 bases each). The CDR3 runs 14 residues. Looked up from germline, CDR1 is MNHEY and CDR2 is SMNVEV (reference sequence). Trimming took off 6 bases at V and 5 bases at J, with 16 bases between the two ends. CDR3 sequence: CASRVGGAGETQYF. In DNA, the CDR3 is TGTGCCAGCAGAGTGGGGGGCGCCGGGGAGACCCAGTACTTC.

The V gene is TRBV12-3 or TRBV12-4, the J gene TRBJ2-1, with D possibly matching TRBD2 (5 bases). The CDR3 length is 14 residues. V lost 3 bases and J 8 bases, leaving 14 bases between the germline ends. Here the CDR3 reads CASSFGVATDEQFF. The CDR3 nucleotides read TGTGCCAGCAGTTTTGGGGTAGCGACCGATGAGCAGTTCTTC.

The J gene is TRBJ2-2, the V gene TRBV11-2; D perhaps matches TRBD1 (7 bases). CDR3 length: 16 amino acids. Germline values: CDR1 SGHAT, CDR2 FQNNGV. Trimming stripped 5 bases from V and 3 bases from J, with 16 bases between. In DNA form, the CDR3 reads TGTGCCAGCAGCGATCACGACAGGGAGGACACCGGGGAGCTGTTTTTT. Protein: CASSDHDREDTGELFF.

In its sample, this clonotype was seen a few times. The chain employs TRBV4-1 and TRBJ1-4; D is unclear. Per the germline V gene, CDR1 is MGHRA and CDR2 is YSYEKL. There are 17 residues in the CDR3. Trimming left V 1 base short and J 8 bases short, with 20 bases between. The CDR3 DNA follows: TGCGCCAGCAGCCAAGGGGTCGGCTTCCGAGCTGACGAAAAACTGTTTTTT. Protein product: CASSQGVGFRADEKLFF.

V is TRBV9 and J is TRBJ2-1; 13 nucleotides line up with TRBD2. CDR3 size: 15 residues. Germline V gene lookup returns CDR1 SGDLS and CDR2 YYNGEE. The ends lost 4 bases at V and 7 bases at J; junction bases unmatched: 5. The CDR3 nucleotides read TGTGCCAGCAGCCAAGGGACTAGCGGGAAAAATGAGCAGTTCTTC. It specifies CASSQGTSGKNEQFF.

This clonotype is a singleton in its sample. The chain is built from TRBV29-1 and TRBJ1-1; 9 nucleotides agree with TRBD1. The CDR3 loop spans 14 amino acids. V shed 2 bases, J shed 4 bases, and the junction held 5 bases outside the gene matches. Germline V lookup: CDR1 SQVTM, CDR2 ANQGSEA. The CDR3 here is CSVETGGAGTEAFF. The CDR3 DNA reads as TGCAGCGTTGAAACAGGGGGCGCGGGCACTGAAGCTTTCTTT. The full variable domain, rest sourced from reference TRBV29-1 and TRBJ1-1, is SAVISQKPSRDICQRGTSLTIQCQVDSQVTMMFWYRQQPGQSLTLIATANQGSEATYESGFVIDKFPISRPNLTFSTLTVSNMSPEDSSIYLCSVETGGAGTEAFFGQGTRLTVV.

The J gene is TRBJ1-2, the V gene TRBV2; no firm D call. Trimming pared 8 bases from V and 0 bases from J, leaving 10 bases between. Germline loops: CDR1 SNHLY, CDR2 FYNNEI. The CDR3 has 13 residues. In DNA form, the CDR3 reads TGTGCCAGCGACCGCGCAACTAACTATGGCTACACCTTC. This encodes CASDRATNYGYTF. Looking up the rest from reference TRBV2 and TRBJ1-2 gives the full variable domain: EPEVTQTPSHQVTQMGQEVILRCVPISNHLYFYWYRQILGQKVEFLVSFYNNEISEKSEIFDDQFSVERPDGSNFTLKIRSTKLEDSAMYFCASDRATNYGYTFGSGTRLTVV.

The chain recombines TRBV15 with TRBJ2-3; D unclear. This CDR3 comprises 14 residues. V lost 0 bases to trimming and J lost 0 bases, with 4 bases between them. Germline V CDR1 and CDR2: LNHNV, YYDKDF (reference sequence). This CDR3 reads CATSRDTSTDTQYF. CDR3 DNA sequence: TGTGCCACCAGCAGAGATACCAGCACAGATACGCAGTATTTT.

The table lists this clonotype with many counts. This rearrangement joins TRBV12-3 or TRBV12-4 to TRBJ2-1; 7 nucleotides agree with TRBD2. The CDR3 runs 15 residues. Trimming removed 4 bases from V and 8 bases from J; junction bases left unmatched: 11. CDR3 sequence (DNA): TGTGCCAGCAGTTCCCTCCGGGGGGAGAGGCATGAGCAGTTCTTC. Translated, it gives CASSSLRGERHEQFF.

This clonotype turned up a few times. The rearrangement joins TRBV4-2 to TRBJ2-2; tentatively, D is TRBD1 or TRBD2 (5 bases each). Trimming cost V 1 base and J 3 bases, with 15 bases left between them. Per the germline V gene, CDR1 is LGHNA and CDR2 is YNFKEQ. The length of the CDR3 is 17 residues. In DNA, the CDR3 is TGTGCCAGCAGCCAAGTCGCTATAGGGGACGACACCGGGGAGCTGTTTTTT. It translates to CASSQVAIGDDTGELFF.

The CDR3 DNA reads as TGCAGCGTTGAGGGTCAGTTCGCGAACACCGGGGAGCTGTTTTTT. Translating it yields CSVEGQFANTGELFF. The chain combines TRBV29-1 with TRBJ2-2; D is ambiguous. Trimming shortened V by 3 bases and J by 0 bases, and 11 bases separated the two germline ends. CDR1 SQVTM and CDR2 ANQGSEA come from the germline V gene. The CDR3 runs 15 residues.

The chain joins TRBV7-8 to TRBJ2-4; D gene ambiguous. CDR1 and CDR2 (germline): SGHVS, FQNEAQ. This CDR3 contains 16 residues. The V and J ends lost 3 bases and 0 bases respectively, with 12 bases between them. The CDR3 coding sequence is TGTGCCAGCAGCTTGAGGACGGTACTAGCCAAAAACATTCAGTACTTC. This translates into CASSLRTVLAKNIQYF.

V and J are TRBV4-1 and TRBJ2-7; 9 bases are shared with TRBD2. Germline V gives CDR1 MGHRA, CDR2 YSYEKL. V shed 3 bases, J shed 2 bases, and the junction held 5 bases outside the gene matches. The CDR3 extends over 15 amino acids. The CDR3 here is CASSQRLAEPYEQYF. DNA for the CDR3: TGCGCCAGCAGCCAGAGACTAGCGGAGCCCTACGAGCAGTACTTC.

This clonotype was recorded many times. The chain is built from TRBV20-1 and TRBJ2-2; 7 positions match TRBD2. This CDR3 has 15 residues. Germline V gives CDR1 DFQATT, CDR2 SNEGSKA (reference sequence). Unmatched junction bases numbered 7, after V lost 5 bases and J lost 1 base. The CDR3 region is CSAGTSVENTGELFF. CDR3 DNA sequence: TGCAGTGCTGGCACTAGCGTAGAGAACACCGGGGAGCTGTTTTTT.

The chain joins TRBV2 to TRBJ2-3; no definite D call. The V gene lost 7 bases and the J gene lost 1 base, with 6 bases spanning the gap. Germline V gene data show CDR1 as SNHLY and CDR2 as FYNNEI. The CDR3 totals 12 residues. CDR3 sequence: CASKERTDTQYF. For the CDR3, the DNA is TGTGCCAGCAAGGAGCGCACAGATACGCAGTATTTT.

The chain carries TRBV6-5 and TRBJ2-5; D uncertain. Germline CDR1 and CDR2: MNHEY and SVGAGI. The CDR3 consists of 13 residues. Deletions cut 0 bases from V and 4 bases from J, with 6 bases between. CDR3 amino acids: CASSYSGRETQYF. The CDR3 region has the DNA TGTGCCAGCAGTTACTCGGGAAGAGAGACCCAGTACTTC.

This clonotype was detected a few times. This sequence joins TRBV10-3 and TRBJ2-7; D may be TRBD1 or TRBD2 (5 bases each). Germline V gene data show CDR1 as ENHRY and CDR2 as SYGVKD. The V gene lost 6 bases and the J gene lost 3 bases, with 12 bases spanning the gap. The CDR3 runs to 13 residues. The CDR3 nucleotides are TGTGCCATCAGATCGGACACTAGCTACGAGCAGTACGTC. Its translation is CAIRSDTSYEQYV.

This clonotype was detected many times. The J gene is TRBJ1-1, the V gene TRBV4-1; 9 positions match TRBD1. Germline values: CDR1 MGHRA, CDR2 YSYEKL. Unmatched junction bases numbered 13, after V lost 4 bases and J lost 1 base. The CDR3 loop spans 18 amino acids. The CDR3 loop is CASSRVQGAATQNTEAFF. In nucleotides, the CDR3 is TGCGCCAGCAGCCGGGTACAGGGGGCTGCCACCCAGAACACTGAAGCTTTCTTT.

This clonotype was observed a handful of times. V gene TRBV7-6 combines with J gene TRBJ2-1, with D possibly being TRBD2 (6 bases). The CDR3 sequence is 17 residues long. V lost 3 bases to trimming and J lost 3 bases, with 18 bases between them. The germline V gene has CDR1 SGHVS and CDR2 FNYEAQ. The CDR3 loop is CASSFVPAGSLYNEQFF. Written as DNA, the CDR3 is TGTGCCAGCAGCTTCGTTCCAGCGGGTTCTCTCTACAATGAGCAGTTCTTC.

This clonotype showed up just a few times. V usage is TRBV3-1 and J usage is TRBJ2-7, with D possibly matching TRBD2 (6 bases). Trimming cost V 0 bases and J 3 bases, with 15 bases left between them. Per germline, CDR1 LGHDT and CDR2 YNNKEL (reference sequence). The CDR3 totals 16 residues. The CDR3 DNA follows: TGTGCCAGCAGCCAAGACCCGGGACTGAACGACTACGAGCAGTACTTC. This codes for CASSQDPGLNDYEQYF.

The chain is built from TRBV5-1 and TRBJ2-2; D possibly corresponds to TRBD1 (6 bases). The CDR3 sequence is 15 residues long. CDR1 and CDR2 (germline): SGHRS, YFSETQ. Trimming removed 4 bases from V and 2 bases from J, with 12 bases in between. The CDR3 protein is CASSPWDTNTGELFF. CDR3 nucleotide sequence: TGCGCCAGCAGCCCCTGGGACACCAACACCGGGGAGCTGTTTTTT.

This clonotype turned up a few times. The rearrangement links TRBV20-1 to TRBJ2-7; perhaps TRBD2 as D (6 bases). This CDR3 is 17 amino acids long. CDR1 and CDR2 (germline): DFQATT, SNEGSKA (reference sequence). V was shortened by 0 bases and J by 2 bases, with 20 bases between the two germline ends. CDR3 loop: CSARDVLRGEIPYEQYV. The CDR3 DNA is TGCAGTGCTAGAGATGTGTTGCGGGGCGAAATTCCCTACGAGCAGTACGTC.